This T cell receptor (beta chain) was sequenced during a study of T cells in localized non-small cell lung cancer. Some clones are missing from TCRdb's copy, which holds only in-frame ones; the method was immunoSEQ multiplex PCR. This sample has 25,000 to 35,000 clones, with around 89% found just once. The sequence came from a female donor aged 60 or older with stage III squamous cell lung carcinoma. Sample: peripheral blood, taken before any cancer treatment.

CDR3 residues: CASGQGLSGNTIYF. CDR3 nucleotide sequence: TGTGCCAGTGGACAGGGCCTCTCTGGAAACACCATATATTTT. V usage is TRBV19 and J usage is TRBJ1-3; 8 bases align to TRBD1. J lost 0 bases, V lost 8 bases, and 3 bases had no gene match. This CDR3 comprises 14 residues. Germline CDR1 reads LNHDA; CDR2 reads SQIVND (reference sequence).